Presented here are 27 T cell receptor beta chains from one specimen sequenced in a study of CD8+CD57+ T cells in acquired aplastic anemia. It was genomic DNA that served as the template for profiling TCR beta VDJ and CDR3. MiXCR, applied by TCRdb to the reads, yields one record per CDR3 protein. Among 400,000 to 450,000 distinct CDR3 sequences listed, approximately 70% were seen once. Sequencing was performed on sorted CD4+, CD8+, or CD8+CD57+ T cells (not recorded which) from PBMCs. The source of these receptors is a human donor in good health, serving as a control.

This chain joins TRBV7-9 and TRBJ2-3; the D gene is possibly TRBD2 (7 bases). The V end was cut by 6 bases, the J end by 9 bases, with 28 bases between. Germline V gene data show CDR1 as SEHNR and CDR2 as FQNEAQ (reference sequence). This CDR3 region has 17 residues. This CDR3 is CASREPLAGAKNSTQYF. CDR3 in DNA: TGTGCCAGCAGGGAACCTTTGGCGGGGGCGAAGAATTCAACGCAGTATTTT.

This clonotype has a handful of counts. A read error is possible here, since a much larger clone lies one base away. The CDR3 carries no conserved terminal phenylalanine or tryptophan, so it likely arises from a read error. In DNA form, the CDR3 reads TGCAGTGCTAGAGATACACGGACAGGCCGCTATGGCTACACCCTC. Translation: CSARDTRTGRYGYTL. This chain connects TRBV20-1 to TRBJ1-2, with 7 nucleotides matching TRBD1. Germline lookup yields CDR1 DFQATT and CDR2 SNEGSKA (reference sequence). V was pared by 0 bases and J by 4 bases, with 8 bases of the junction left unmatched. The length of the CDR3 is 15 residues.

Many counts were recorded for this clonotype. This rearrangement joins TRBV19 to TRBJ2-3; TRBD1 aligns across 8 bases. CDR1 is LNHDA and CDR2 is SQIVND in the germline V gene (reference sequence). The CDR3 has 14 amino acids. Unmatched junction bases numbered 4, after V lost 6 bases and J lost 2 bases. The CDR3 protein is CASRPGQVTDTQYF. The CDR3, as DNA: TGTGCCAGTAGGCCGGGACAGGTCACAGATACGCAGTATTTT.

The rearrangement links TRBV10-3 to TRBJ1-5, with D perhaps TRBD1 (5 bases). Deletions cut 10 bases from V and 7 bases from J, with 20 bases between. The CDR3 length is 14 residues. CDR1 is ENHRY and CDR2 is SYGVKD in the germline V gene. This chain's CDR3 is CATCPRQGLQPQHF. The CDR3, as DNA: TGTGCCACTTGCCCCCGCCAGGGACTGCAGCCCCAGCATTTT.

The CDR3 region is CASSQTSLAQHF. Written as DNA, the CDR3 is TGTGCCAGCAGCCAAACCTCCTTGGCCCAGCATTTT. The J gene is TRBJ1-5, the V gene TRBV11-3; D unresolved. The germline V and J ends were trimmed by 5 bases and 11 bases, with 13 bases remaining between them. This CDR3 comprises 12 residues. Looked up from germline, CDR1 is SGHNT and CDR2 is YENEEA.

This clonotype was recorded a few times. The J gene is TRBJ1-6, the V gene TRBV25-1, with 7 positions matching TRBD1. This CDR3 is 16 amino acids long. Germline V gene lookup returns CDR1 MGHDK and CDR2 SYGVNS. V shed 4 bases, J shed 2 bases, and the junction held 5 bases outside the gene matches. CDR3 amino acids: CASSANRGPYNSPLHF. The CDR3 DNA sequence: TGTGCCAGCAGTGCGAACAGGGGACCCTATAATTCACCCCTCCACTTT.

Comment on this clonotype: A read error may produce the germline difference seen at one junction end. The chain carries TRBV12-3 or TRBV12-4 and TRBJ2-7; the D is unclear. This CDR3 contains 14 residues. In DNA, the CDR3 is TGTGCTAGCAGTTCCCGGCACGGACCCTACGAGCAGTACTTC. Its translation is CASSSRHGPYEQYF.

The rearrangement uses TRBV7-2 and TRBJ1-1, with 9 bases fitting TRBD1. The CDR3 loop spans 15 amino acids. CDR1 SGHTA and CDR2 FQGNSA come from the germline V gene. Trimming took 5 bases from V and 6 from J; bases not matched to a gene: 10. DNA for the CDR3: TGTGCCAGCAGCCAAGCGGGACAGGGATTGGCTGAAGCTTTCTTT. Translated, it gives CASSQAGQGLAEAFF.

The table lists this clonotype with a count of one. V gene TRBV20-1 combines with J gene TRBJ2-7; 7 bases agree with TRBD1. Germline V lookup: CDR1 DFQATT, CDR2 SNEGSKA (reference sequence). CDR3 length: 14 amino acids. Losses at the gene ends were 3 bases for V and 2 bases for J; bases not matched to a gene: 7. CDR3: CSARGQSEAYEQYF. CDR3 DNA sequence: TGCAGTGCTAGGGGACAGAGCGAAGCCTACGAGCAGTACTTC.

About this clonotype: Germline and junction disagree at one end, which may indicate a read error. For the CDR3, the DNA is TGTGCCAGCAGCGGGCCAGGGACACGTCCCCTCTATTCCTTC. This codes for CASSGPGTRPLYSF. V gene TRBV7-2 combines with J gene TRBJ1-2; D may be TRBD1 (6 bases). CDR3 length equals 14 residues. Germline V CDR1 and CDR2: SGHTA, FQGNSA.

Note on this clonotype: This could be a read error, since a much larger clone is one nucleotide away. The chain recombines TRBV6-5 with TRBJ2-6; 14 positions match TRBD2. CDR1 is MNHEY and CDR2 is SVGAGI in the germline V gene. This CDR3 spans 17 amino acids. DNA of the CDR3: TGTGCCAGCAGTCTGACTAGCGGGGGGGCTGGGGCCAACGTCCCGACTTTC. As protein: CASSLTSGGAGANVPTF.

The genes are TRBV30 and TRBJ2-5; possibly TRBD1 or TRBD2 for D (5 bases each). This CDR3 region has 14 residues. V lost 1 base, J lost 2 bases, and 11 bases lay in between. CDR1 GTSNPN and CDR2 SVGIG come from the germline V gene (reference sequence). The DNA of the CDR3 is TGTGCCTGGAGTGCGGGGCGGAGGCAAGAGACCCAGTACTTC. Encoded protein: CAWSAGRRQETQYF.

In regard to this clonotype: Since a much larger clone is just one base distant, this may be a read error. The rearrangement links TRBV14 to TRBJ1-1; no definite D call. Germline CDR1 SGHDN, CDR2 FVKESK. The CDR3 loop spans 13 amino acids. CDR3 sequence (DNA): TGTGCCAGCAGCCTATCCTTGAACATTGAAGCTTTCTTT. Translation: CASSLSLNIEAFF.

The gene calls are TRBV20-1 and TRBJ2-7; tentatively, D is TRBD2 (7 bases). Germline CDR1 is DFQATT and CDR2 is SNEGSKA (reference sequence). The CDR3 loop spans 14 amino acids. In nucleotides, the CDR3 is TGCGGGGGGGGGACAAGAGAACAGATCGACGAGCAGTACTTC. Its protein is CGGGTREQIDEQYF.

This clonotype was recorded many times. The rearrangement uses TRBV28 and TRBJ2-1; tentative D call: TRBD2 (6 bases). V lost 7 bases to trimming and J lost 8 bases, with 15 bases between them. Germline CDR1 MDHEN, CDR2 SYDVKM. This CDR3 is built from 13 residues. CDR3 sequence (DNA): TGTGCCAGCACAGTCCTTAGCGGAGATGAGCAGTTCTTC. Its protein product is CASTVLSGDEQFF.

This clonotype showed up many times. The V and J genes are TRBV29-1 and TRBJ1-2, with D possibly being TRBD1 (5 bases). Germline CDR1 is SQVTM and CDR2 is ANQGSEA. The CDR3 contains 14 residues. The V and J ends lost 7 bases and 3 bases respectively, with 18 bases between them. The DNA for the CDR3 is TGCAGCGCGCGAAACCCGGGGCTGGACTATGGCTACACCTTC. Translation: CSARNPGLDYGYTF.

This clonotype has a count of ten or more. The chain employs TRBV6-5 and TRBJ1-6; tentatively, D is TRBD1 (5 bases). CDR3 size: 14 residues. V gave up 6 bases and J gave up 4 bases, with 10 bases separating them. Per germline, CDR1 MNHEY and CDR2 SVGAGI. The CDR3 DNA sequence: TGTGCCAGCAGGCGAACAGGATATAATTCACCCCTCCACTTT. This sequence encodes CASRRTGYNSPLHF.

With respect to this clonotype: Germline and junction disagree at one end, which may indicate a read error. The chain is built from TRBV10-1 and TRBJ1-2; D unclear. The CDR3 is made up of 14 amino acids. The V gene's germline CDR1 is WNHNN and CDR2 SYGVQD (reference sequence). In DNA, the CDR3 is TGCGCCAGCATTGTCGAAGTTGAGAACACCGGCGCTTCCTTT. This translates into CASIVEVENTGASF.

The chain is built from TRBV20-1 and TRBJ1-1; 8 bases agree with TRBD1. The J segment lost 7 bases and the V segment lost 0 bases, leaving 10 bases of the junction unmatched. Germline V gives CDR1 DFQATT, CDR2 SNEGSKA (reference sequence). CDR3 length: 15 amino acids. The CDR3 DNA follows: TGCAGTGCTAGAGATCTTGTGACAGGGGTTGGTGAAGCTTTCTTT. Protein: CSARDLVTGVGEAFF.

This rearrangement joins TRBV12-5 to TRBJ2-7, with D perhaps matching TRBD1 (6 bases). The CDR3 extends over 14 amino acids. The germline CDR1 and CDR2 sequences are LGHNT and FRNRAP. This CDR3 is CASSPRQESYEQYF. DNA for the CDR3: TGTGCCAGCAGCCCGCGACAGGAATCCTACGAGCAGTACTTC.

This clonotype was detected many times. The chain is built from TRBV20-1 and TRBJ2-3; 16 bases are a match to TRBD2. Germline CDR1 and CDR2: DFQATT and SNEGSKA (reference sequence). This CDR3 spans 18 amino acids. Trimming took 5 bases from V and 0 from J; bases not matched to a gene: 8. The CDR3 bases are TGCAGTGCTGGCGGGGGGACTAGCGGGGGGGCGAGCACAGATACGCAGTATTTT. Translating it yields CSAGGGTSGGASTDTQYF.

This clonotype has more than one count but fewer than ten. CDR3 sequence: CAWSRDSPNTEAFF. The DNA for the CDR3 is TGTGCCTGGAGCCGGGACAGTCCCAACACTGAAGCTTTCTTT. This chain connects TRBV30 to TRBJ1-1; 7 bases agree with TRBD1. V lost 3 bases and J lost 2; bases outside the gene matches: 6. Germline lookup yields CDR1 GTSNPN and CDR2 SVGIG (reference sequence). The CDR3 spans 14 residues.

The J gene is TRBJ2-5, the V gene TRBV7-2; TRBD2 is a possible D gene (5 bases). This CDR3 spans 20 amino acids. CDR1 is SGHTA and CDR2 is FQGNSA in the germline V gene. Deletions cut 3 bases from V and 2 bases from J, with 28 bases between. The CDR3 nucleotides read TGTGCCAGCAGCTTGGCCCCCGTGGGGAACACCGGGGAGATACAAGAGACCCAGTACTTC. It is translated as CASSLAPVGNTGEIQETQYF. Together with reference TRBV7-2 and TRBJ2-5, the CDR3 gives the full variable domain: GAGVSQSPSNKVTEKGKDVELRCDPISGHTALYWYRQSLGQGLEFLIYFQGNSAPDKSGLPSDRFSAERTGGSVSTLTIQRTQQEDSAVYLCASSLAPVGNTGEIQETQYFGPGTRLLVL.

The chain carries TRBV5-6 and TRBJ1-2; 9 bases agree with TRBD1. Germline CDR1 reads SGHDT; CDR2 reads YYEEEE. The CDR3 is made up of 14 amino acids. The trim removed 2 bases at V and 8 bases at J, leaving 7 bases unmatched. DNA of the CDR3: TGTGCCAGCAGCTTCTCCGGGACAGGGAGCGGCTACACCTTC. It is translated as CASSFSGTGSGYTF. Full variable domain (remainder filled in from reference TRBV5-6 and TRBJ1-2): DAGVTQSPTHLIKTRGQQVTLRCSPKSGHDTVSWYQQALGQGPQFIFQYYEEEERQRGNFPDRFSGHQFPNYSSELNVNALLLGDSALYLCASSFSGTGSGYTFGSGTRLTVV.

The chain has TRBV5-1 and TRBJ1-4; 8 positions match TRBD1. This CDR3 region has 14 residues. With V trimmed by 2 bases and J by 13 bases, 10 bases remained unmatched. Germline V gene data show CDR1 as SGHRS and CDR2 as YFSETQ. CDR3 sequence reads: CASSFETGVNGLFF. Here the CDR3 DNA reads TGCGCCAGCAGCTTCGAGACAGGGGTGAATGGACTGTTTTTT.

This chain uses TRBV10-3 with TRBJ2-7, with 7 bases matching TRBD1. The CDR3 sequence is 15 residues long. CDR1 and CDR2 from the germline V gene are ENHRY and SYGVKD. V shed 6 bases and J 0 bases; nucleotides not matched to a gene: 8. CDR3 residues: CAISRGQAGSYEQYF. CDR3 in DNA: TGTGCCATCAGCAGAGGACAGGCTGGCTCCTACGAGCAGTACTTC.

About this clonotype: The CDR3 does not end in the conserved phenylalanine or tryptophan, so this is likely a read error. The DNA is left out, because the CDR3 cannot be placed on it with certainty; the CDR3 is given as TCRdb lists it. This chain links TRBV7-2 with TRBJ2-3. The CDR3 sequence runs 10 residues, both termini included. Germline CDR1 and CDR2: SGHTA and FQGNSA. Here the CDR3 reads CACSSDGQWV.